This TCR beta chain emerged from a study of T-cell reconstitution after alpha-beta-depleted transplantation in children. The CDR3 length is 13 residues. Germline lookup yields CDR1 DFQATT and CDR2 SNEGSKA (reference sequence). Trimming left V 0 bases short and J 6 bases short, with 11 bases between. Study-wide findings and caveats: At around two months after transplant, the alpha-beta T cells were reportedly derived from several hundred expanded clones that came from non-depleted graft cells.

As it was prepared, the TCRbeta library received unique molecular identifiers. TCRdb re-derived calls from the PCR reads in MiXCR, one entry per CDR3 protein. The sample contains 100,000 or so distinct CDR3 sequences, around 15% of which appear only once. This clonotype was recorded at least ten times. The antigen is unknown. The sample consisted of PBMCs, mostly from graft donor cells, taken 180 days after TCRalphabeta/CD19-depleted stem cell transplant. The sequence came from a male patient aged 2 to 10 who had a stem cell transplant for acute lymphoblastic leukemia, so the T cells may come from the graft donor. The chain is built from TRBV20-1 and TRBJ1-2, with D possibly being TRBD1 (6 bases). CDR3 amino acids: CSARDLDRNGYTF. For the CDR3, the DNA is TGCAGTGCTAGAGATCTGGACAGAAATGGCTACACCTTC.